What follows are 10 T cell receptor beta chains derived from one specimen sequenced in a study of technical replicates of blood from several donors. Sequenced by immunoSEQ multiplex PCR; TCRdb stores in-frame clones only, minus some. The data show approximately 99,000 clones, with about 96% seen just once and roughly 0.19% held by the top ten. The sequenced material came from T cells isolated from PBMCs. The receptors were sampled from a human donor in good health.

The DNA of the CDR3 is TGCGCCAGCAGCTTGGCCCAGACAGGGGGCGCAGATACGCAGTATTTT. Its protein product is CASSLAQTGGADTQYF. This chain connects TRBV5-1 to TRBJ2-3; 10 positions match TRBD1. The junction had 5 bases not matched to a gene; V was cut back by 0 bases and J by 4 bases. Germline V gene lookup returns CDR1 SGHRS and CDR2 YFSETQ. The CDR3 sequence is 16 residues long. Full variable domain (outside the CDR3, taken from reference TRBV5-1 and TRBJ2-3): KAGVTQTPRYLIKTRGQQVTLSCSPISGHRSVSWYQQTPGQGLQFLFEYFSETQRNKGNFPGRFSGRQFSNSRSEMNVSTLELGDSALYLCASSLAQTGGADTQYFGPGTRLTVL.

CDR3 amino acids: CASSERGGEADTQYF. CDR3 nucleotides: TGTGCCAGCAGTGAACGAGGGGGCGAGGCAGATACGCAGTATTTT. This chain joins TRBV6-1 and TRBJ2-3; 7 bases match TRBD1. CDR1 and CDR2 from the germline V gene are MNHNS and SASEGT. There are 15 residues in the CDR3. J lost 4 bases, V lost 2 bases, and 6 bases had no gene match.

This chain links TRBV2 with TRBJ1-2; 7 nucleotides align to TRBD1. The V gene end was trimmed by 6 bases and the J gene end by 4 bases; junction bases not matched to a gene: 32. CDR3 length equals 22 residues. Germline CDR1 and CDR2: SNHLY and FYNNEI. The CDR3 nucleotides are TGTGCCAGCAGCCACCTCCTTATTTTAATAGGGACAGCAGTTAAGGCCGGCTATGGCTACACCTTC. The encoded protein is CASSHLLILIGTAVKAGYGYTF.

This rearrangement joins TRBV19 to TRBJ1-6; tentative D call: TRBD1 (6 bases). Trimming cost V 7 bases and J 0 bases, with 31 bases left between them. Germline V gene lookup returns CDR1 LNHDA and CDR2 SQIVND (reference sequence). The CDR3 is made up of 22 amino acids. Written as DNA, the CDR3 is TGTGCCAGTACGTCGAGTTGGCCGGGACATCCCACTCTTAGCTCCTATAATTCACCCCTCCACTTT. It codes for CASTSSWPGHPTLSSYNSPLHF.

The V gene is TRBV4-2, the J gene TRBJ1-5; the D gene is possibly TRBD1 (5 bases). V was trimmed by 0 bases and J by 2 bases, leaving 11 bases between them. The CDR3 length is 16 residues. CDR1 and CDR2 (germline): LGHNA, YNFKEQ. The CDR3 DNA follows: TGTGCCAGCAGCCAAGAGGAAGGGGCCCGCAATCAGCCCCAGCATTTT. It is translated as CASSQEEGARNQPQHF.

The V call is TRBV7-3, the J call TRBJ1-6, with no clear D. Trimming shortened V by 0 bases and J by 8 bases, and 14 bases separated the two germline ends. The CDR3 has 16 residues. The germline gives CDR1 SGHTA, CDR2 FQGTGA. The CDR3 DNA reads as TGTGCCAGCAGCTTAACCGGAGGAGGATTGGATTCACCCCTCCACTTT. This sequence encodes CASSLTGGGLDSPLHF.

This sequence joins TRBV14 and TRBJ2-7; TRBD2 might be the D (6 bases). The CDR3 is 13 amino acids. CDR1 and CDR2 from the germline V gene are SGHDN and FVKESK. V was shortened by 1 base and J by 2 bases, with 6 bases between the two germline ends. The CDR3 DNA is TGTGCCAGCAGCCAAGGACTAGCCTACGAGCAGTACTTC. The encoded protein is CASSQGLAYEQYF.

The chain joins TRBV13 to TRBJ1-2, with D perhaps matching TRBD1 (6 bases). CDR1 is PRHDT and CDR2 is FYEKMQ in the germline V gene (reference sequence). CDR3 size: 14 residues. With 5 bases removed from V and 5 bases from J, the gap between germline ends came to 15 bases. The CDR3 nucleotides are TGTGCCAGCAGCGCCACAGGGCAGGGGTATGGCTACACCTTC. Protein: CASSATGQGYGYTF.

The rearrangement uses TRBV7-9 and TRBJ1-5, with D perhaps TRBD1 (5 bases). CDR1 SEHNR and CDR2 FQNEAQ come from the germline V gene (reference sequence). The CDR3 contains 15 residues. V was shortened by 1 base and J by 10 bases, with 17 bases between the two germline ends. Here the CDR3 reads CASSLEGLGQAPQHF. The CDR3 region has the DNA TGTGCCAGCAGCTTAGAGGGGTTGGGGCAGGCTCCCCAGCATTTT. Using reference TRBV7-9 and TRBJ1-5 for the parts outside the CDR3, the full variable domain is DTGVSQNPRHKITKRGQNVTFRCDPISEHNRLYWYRQTLGQGPEFLTYFQNEAQLEKSRLLSDRFSAERPKGSFSTLEIQRTEQGDSAMYLCASSLEGLGQAPQHFGDGTRLSIL.

This chain joins TRBV11-3 and TRBJ1-1; TRBD1 agrees at 8 bases. CDR1 is SGHNT, CDR2 YENEEA, per germline. The CDR3 has 15 residues. Losses at the gene ends were 1 base for V and 2 bases for J; bases not matched to a gene: 3. CDR3 in DNA: TGTGCCAGCAGCTTAGGGGGGACAGGAAACACTGAAGCTTTCTTT. Its translation is CASSLGGTGNTEAFF.